Given below is one T cell receptor beta chain in context. This specimen comes from a study of blood T cell repertoires in COVID-19. Study background: COVID-19 samples collected from the United States, Italy and Spain covered acute and convalescent phases. PBMCs, B-cell-depleted T cells, or T cells were the source of the cDNA or gDNA that made up the material.

Libraries were prepared by immunoSEQ multiplex PCR; TCRdb keeps only in-frame clonotypes and omits some of them. Of 200,000 to 250,000 clones in the sample, approximately 90% were seen once. Seattle patients were enrolled during active infection and followed longitudinally. This CDR3 spans 15 amino acids. V lost 5 bases and J lost 3; bases outside the gene matches: 8. The germline V gene has CDR1 SGHVS and CDR2 FQNEAQ. Material for sequencing was peripheral blood. J is TRBJ2-7 and V is TRBV7-8, with 9 nucleotides matching TRBD1. The TCR originated in a man between 50 and 59 years old with COVID-19, enrolled during active disease. CDR3 region: CASSRRQGGIYEQYF. The CDR3 DNA reads as TGTGCCAGCAGCCGCCGACAGGGGGGAATCTACGAGCAGTACTTC.